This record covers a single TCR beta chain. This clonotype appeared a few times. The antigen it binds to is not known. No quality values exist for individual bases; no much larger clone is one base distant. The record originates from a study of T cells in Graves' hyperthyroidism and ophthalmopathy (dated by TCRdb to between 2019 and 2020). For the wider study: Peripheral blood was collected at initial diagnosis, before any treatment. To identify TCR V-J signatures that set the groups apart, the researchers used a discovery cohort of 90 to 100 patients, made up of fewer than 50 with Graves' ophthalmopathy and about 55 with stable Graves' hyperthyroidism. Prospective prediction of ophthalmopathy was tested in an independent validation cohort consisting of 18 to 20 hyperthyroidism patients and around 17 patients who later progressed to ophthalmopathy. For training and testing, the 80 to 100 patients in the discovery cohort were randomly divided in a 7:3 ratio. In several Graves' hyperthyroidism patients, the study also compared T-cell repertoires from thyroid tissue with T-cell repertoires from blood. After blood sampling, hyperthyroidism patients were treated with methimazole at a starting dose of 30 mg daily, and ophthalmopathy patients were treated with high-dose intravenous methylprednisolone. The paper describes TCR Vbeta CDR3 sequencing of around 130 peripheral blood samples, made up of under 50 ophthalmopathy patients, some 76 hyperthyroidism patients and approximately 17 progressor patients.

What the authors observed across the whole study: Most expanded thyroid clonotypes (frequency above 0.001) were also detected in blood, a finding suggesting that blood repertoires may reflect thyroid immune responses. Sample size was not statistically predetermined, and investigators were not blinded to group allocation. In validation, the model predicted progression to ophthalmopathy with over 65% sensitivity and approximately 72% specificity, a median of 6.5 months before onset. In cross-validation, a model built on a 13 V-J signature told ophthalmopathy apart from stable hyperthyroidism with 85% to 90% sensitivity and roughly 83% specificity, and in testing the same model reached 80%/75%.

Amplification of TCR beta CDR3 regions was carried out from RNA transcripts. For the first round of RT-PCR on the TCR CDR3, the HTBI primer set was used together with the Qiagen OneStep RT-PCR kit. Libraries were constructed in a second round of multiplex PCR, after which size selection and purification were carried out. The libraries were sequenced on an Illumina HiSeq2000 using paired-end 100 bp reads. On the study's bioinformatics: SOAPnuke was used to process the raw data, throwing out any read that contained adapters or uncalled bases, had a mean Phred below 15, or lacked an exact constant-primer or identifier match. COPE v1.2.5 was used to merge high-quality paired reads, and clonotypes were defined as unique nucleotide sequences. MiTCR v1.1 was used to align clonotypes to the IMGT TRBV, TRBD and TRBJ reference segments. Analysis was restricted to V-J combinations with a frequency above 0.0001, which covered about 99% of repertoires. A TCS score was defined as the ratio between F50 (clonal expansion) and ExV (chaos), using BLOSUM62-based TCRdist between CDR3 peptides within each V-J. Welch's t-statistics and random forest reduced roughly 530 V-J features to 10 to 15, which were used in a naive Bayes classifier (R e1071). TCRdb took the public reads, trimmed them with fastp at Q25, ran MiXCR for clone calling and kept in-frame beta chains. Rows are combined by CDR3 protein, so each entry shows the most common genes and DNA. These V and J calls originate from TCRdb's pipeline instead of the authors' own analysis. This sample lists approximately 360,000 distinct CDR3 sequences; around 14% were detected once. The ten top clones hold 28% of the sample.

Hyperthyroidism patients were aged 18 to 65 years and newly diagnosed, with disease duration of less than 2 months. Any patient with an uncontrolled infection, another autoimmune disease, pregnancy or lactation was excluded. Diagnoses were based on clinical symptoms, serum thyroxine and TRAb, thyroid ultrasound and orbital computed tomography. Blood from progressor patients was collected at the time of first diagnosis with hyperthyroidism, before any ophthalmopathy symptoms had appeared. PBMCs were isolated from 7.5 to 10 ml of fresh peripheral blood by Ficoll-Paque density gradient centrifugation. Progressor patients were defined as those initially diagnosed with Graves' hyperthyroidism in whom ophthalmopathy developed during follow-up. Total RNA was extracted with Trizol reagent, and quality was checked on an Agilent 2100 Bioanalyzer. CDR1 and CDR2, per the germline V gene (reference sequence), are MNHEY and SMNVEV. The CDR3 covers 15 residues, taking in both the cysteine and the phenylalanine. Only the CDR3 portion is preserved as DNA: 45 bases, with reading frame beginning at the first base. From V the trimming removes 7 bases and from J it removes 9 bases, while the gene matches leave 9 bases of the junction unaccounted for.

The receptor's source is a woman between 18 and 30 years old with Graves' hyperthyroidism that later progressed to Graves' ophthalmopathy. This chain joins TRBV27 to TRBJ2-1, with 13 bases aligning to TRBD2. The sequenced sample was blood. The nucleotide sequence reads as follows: TGTGCCAGCACCCCCGGACTAGCGGGAGCCGGTGAGCAGTTCTTC. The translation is CASTPGLAGAGEQFF.